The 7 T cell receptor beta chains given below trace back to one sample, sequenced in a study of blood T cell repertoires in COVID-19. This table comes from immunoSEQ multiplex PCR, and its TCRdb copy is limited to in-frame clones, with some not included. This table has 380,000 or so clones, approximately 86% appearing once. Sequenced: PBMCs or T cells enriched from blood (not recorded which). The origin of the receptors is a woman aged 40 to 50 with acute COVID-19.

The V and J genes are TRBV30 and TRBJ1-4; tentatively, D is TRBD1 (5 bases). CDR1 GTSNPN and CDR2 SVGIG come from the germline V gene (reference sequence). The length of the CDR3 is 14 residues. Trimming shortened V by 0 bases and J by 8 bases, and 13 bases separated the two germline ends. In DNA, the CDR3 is TGTGCCTGGAGTGTACTTCAGGGCGCGGAAAAACTGTTTTTT. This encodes CAWSVLQGAEKLFF.

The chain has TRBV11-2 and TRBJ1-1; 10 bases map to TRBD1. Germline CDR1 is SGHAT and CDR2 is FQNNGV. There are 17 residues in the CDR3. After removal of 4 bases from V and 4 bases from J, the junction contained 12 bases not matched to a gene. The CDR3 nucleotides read TGTGCCAGCAGCTCGGAGGGACAGGGGTTTGCGAGCACTGAAGCTTTCTTT. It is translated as CASSSEGQGFASTEAFF.

CDR3 in DNA: TGCGCCAGCAGCAAAAACAGGGGCGATGGCTACACCTTC. Translating gives CASSKNRGDGYTF. The rearrangement links TRBV5-1 to TRBJ1-2; 7 bases agree with TRBD1. CDR1 and CDR2 from the germline V gene are SGHRS and YFSETQ. CDR3 length: 13 amino acids. The V and J ends lost 4 bases and 6 bases, in that order; junction bases with no gene match: 6. The full variable domain, with the rest looked up from reference TRBV5-1 and TRBJ1-2, is KAGVTQTPRYLIKTRGQQVTLSCSPISGHRSVSWYQQTPGQGLQFLFEYFSETQRNKGNFPGRFSGRQFSNSRSEMNVSTLELGDSALYLCASSKNRGDGYTFGSGTRLTVV.

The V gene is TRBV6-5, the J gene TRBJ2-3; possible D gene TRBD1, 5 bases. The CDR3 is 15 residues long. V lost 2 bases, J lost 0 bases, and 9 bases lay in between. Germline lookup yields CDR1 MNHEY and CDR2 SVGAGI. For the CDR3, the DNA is TGTGCCAGCAGTTACCGGCGACAGAGCACAGATACGCAGTATTTT. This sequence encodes CASSYRRQSTDTQYF.

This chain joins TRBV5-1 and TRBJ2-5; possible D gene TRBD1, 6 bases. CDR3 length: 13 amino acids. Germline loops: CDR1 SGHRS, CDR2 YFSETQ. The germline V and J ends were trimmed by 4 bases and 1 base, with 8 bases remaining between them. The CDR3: CASSTRGQETQYF. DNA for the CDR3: TGCGCCAGCAGCACCAGGGGCCAAGAGACCCAGTACTTC.

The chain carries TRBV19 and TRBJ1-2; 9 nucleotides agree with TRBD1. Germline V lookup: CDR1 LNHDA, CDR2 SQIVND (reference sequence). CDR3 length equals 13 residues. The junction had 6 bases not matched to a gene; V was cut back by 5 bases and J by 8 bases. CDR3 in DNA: TGTGCCAGTAGTCCCGGGACAGGGTACGGCTACACCTTC. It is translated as CASSPGTGYGYTF.

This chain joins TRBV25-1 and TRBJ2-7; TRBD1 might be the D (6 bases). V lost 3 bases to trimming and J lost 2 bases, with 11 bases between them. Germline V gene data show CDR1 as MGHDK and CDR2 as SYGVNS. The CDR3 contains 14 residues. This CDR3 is CASSDRGFPYEQYF. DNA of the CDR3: TGTGCCAGCAGTGACAGGGGTTTTCCCTACGAGCAGTACTTC.